This TCR beta chain originates from a study of T-cell reconstitution after alpha-beta-depleted transplantation in children. Library preparation (for TCRbeta) was performed with unique molecular identifiers. TCRdb analysed the PCR reads with MiXCR anew, one entry per CDR3 protein. Found here are around 420,000 distinct CDR3 sequences, 15% to 20% of them singletons; the top ten hold under 30%. Between the trimmed V and J ends, which lost 3 bases and 3 bases, there was a span of 15 bases. Germline loops: CDR1 DFQATT, CDR2 SNEGSKA (reference sequence). This CDR3 has 15 residues. The TCR originated in a boy under two years old who had a stem cell transplant for Wiskott-Aldrich syndrome, so the T cells may come from the graft donor. Sequenced material: PBMCs, mostly from graft donor cells, taken 360 days after TCRalphabeta/CD19-depleted stem cell transplant. The chain uses TRBV20-1 and TRBJ2-1; tentatively, D is TRBD1 (6 bases). CDR3 sequence reads: CSARSYRANYNEQFF. The CDR3 nucleotides read TGCAGTGCTAGGTCCTACAGGGCCAACTACAATGAGCAGTTCTTC.